These 10 T cell receptor beta chains came from one sample sequenced in a study of cytomegalovirus exposure and HLA in healthy donors. PCR was performed using 60 Vbeta and 13 Jbeta primers. The data were produced by immunoSEQ multiplex PCR, yet TCRdb's version contains in-frame clones alone and is incomplete. The profile shows tens of thousands of clones, roughly three fifths of them singletons. Material for sequencing was PBMCs. These TCRs come from a woman in her 30s in good health and CMV-seronegative.

The chain carries TRBV4-2 and TRBJ2-5; a possible D gene is TRBD2 (6 bases). The CDR3 is 15 amino acids. Germline V CDR1 and CDR2: LGHNA, YNFKEQ. The ends were cut back, 0 bases at V and 5 bases at J, with 13 bases in the middle. The CDR3 nucleotides are TGTGCCAGCAGCCAAGAACTACGGGAGCAGGAGACCCAGTACTTC. Translation gives CASSQELREQETQYF.

The J gene is TRBJ1-6, the V gene TRBV10-3, with 8 bases identical to TRBD1. In germline, CDR1 is ENHRY, CDR2 SYGVKD. The V segment lost 9 bases and the J segment 9 bases; nucleotides outside the gene matches: 7. This CDR3 has 13 residues. The CDR3 reads CAIATGASSPLHF. Written as DNA, the CDR3 is TGTGCCATTGCGACAGGGGCGTCTTCACCCCTCCACTTT.

This clone was counted between two and nine times. The J gene is TRBJ1-2, the V gene TRBV6-5; D is possibly TRBD1 (6 bases). The CDR3 is made up of 15 amino acids. The V gene lost 2 bases and the J gene lost 5 bases, with 15 bases spanning the gap. Germline assignment: CDR1 MNHEY and CDR2 SVGAGI. The CDR3 protein is CASSYQQGMGYGYTF. DNA of the CDR3: TGTGCCAGCAGTTACCAACAGGGAATGGGGTATGGCTACACCTTC.

The chain uses TRBV11-3 and TRBJ2-5; D unclear. V was clipped by 1 base and J by 4 bases, with 13 bases between them. Germline CDR1 reads SGHNT; CDR2 reads YENEEA. The CDR3 runs 15 residues. Written as DNA, the CDR3 is TGTGCCAGCAGCTTAGGACTCGGAGAGGCAGAGACCCAGTACTTC. Translated, it gives CASSLGLGEAETQYF.

About this clone itself: One junction end does not reproduce the germline sequence, and a read error may be involved. This chain connects TRBV6-1 to TRBJ2-5, with 11 bases aligning to TRBD2. CDR1 is MNHNS and CDR2 is SASEGT in the germline V gene. The CDR3 covers 18 residues. Written as DNA, the CDR3 is TGTGCCAGCACTGAAGGGGTCCTTGGGGGACTAGCGGAAGAGACCCAGTACTTC. This encodes CASTEGVLGGLAEETQYF.

The gene calls are TRBV5-1 and TRBJ1-1; 7 bases map to TRBD1. This CDR3 has 12 amino acids. V lost 6 bases to trimming and J lost 10 bases; unmatched junction nucleotides: 9. CDR1 and CDR2 from the germline V gene are SGHRS and YFSETQ. CDR3 loop: CASKTGAGGAFF. CDR3 nucleotides: TGCGCCAGCAAAACAGGGGCTGGAGGAGCTTTCTTT.

As concerns this clone: The sample contains more than one DNA sequence encoding this CDR3. The rearrangement links TRBV18 to TRBJ2-3; 9 nucleotides match TRBD2. With 3 bases clipped from V and 4 bases from J, the junction kept 5 bases outside the gene matches. The CDR3 length is 15 residues. CDR1 and CDR2 (germline): KGHSH, LQKENI. The CDR3 protein is CASSPGLAGSDTQYF. CDR3 coding DNA: TGTGCCAGCTCACCCGGCCTAGCGGGATCAGATACGCAGTATTTT.

This chain connects TRBV30 to TRBJ2-7; 7 positions match TRBD1. The CDR3 spans 13 residues. Germline V gene lookup returns CDR1 GTSNPN and CDR2 SVGIG (reference sequence). The V segment lost 2 bases and the J segment 7 bases; nucleotides outside the gene matches: 8. The DNA of the CDR3 is TGTGCCTGGAGTTTTACAGGGGTCGGGGAGCAGTACTTC. Translated: CAWSFTGVGEQYF.

This rearrangement joins TRBV30 to TRBJ2-7, with 11 bases matching TRBD2. Looked up from germline, CDR1 is GTSNPN and CDR2 is SVGIG (reference sequence). Germline trimming cut 0 bases from V and 6 bases from J; bases unmatched to any gene: 4. The CDR3 length is 14 residues. The CDR3 region is CAWSVRLAGLEQYF. DNA of the CDR3: TGTGCCTGGAGTGTCCGACTAGCGGGACTCGAGCAGTACTTC.

This clone was seen a handful of times. The chain recombines TRBV15 with TRBJ1-2, with 9 bases that match TRBD1. CDR3 size: 13 residues. Germline V gene sequence: CDR1 LNHNV, CDR2 YYDKDF (reference sequence). J was trimmed by 7 bases and V by 3 bases; bases with no gene match: 3. The CDR3 loop is CATSRDRGRGYTF. CDR3 DNA sequence: TGTGCCACCAGCAGGGACAGGGGTCGTGGCTACACCTTC.